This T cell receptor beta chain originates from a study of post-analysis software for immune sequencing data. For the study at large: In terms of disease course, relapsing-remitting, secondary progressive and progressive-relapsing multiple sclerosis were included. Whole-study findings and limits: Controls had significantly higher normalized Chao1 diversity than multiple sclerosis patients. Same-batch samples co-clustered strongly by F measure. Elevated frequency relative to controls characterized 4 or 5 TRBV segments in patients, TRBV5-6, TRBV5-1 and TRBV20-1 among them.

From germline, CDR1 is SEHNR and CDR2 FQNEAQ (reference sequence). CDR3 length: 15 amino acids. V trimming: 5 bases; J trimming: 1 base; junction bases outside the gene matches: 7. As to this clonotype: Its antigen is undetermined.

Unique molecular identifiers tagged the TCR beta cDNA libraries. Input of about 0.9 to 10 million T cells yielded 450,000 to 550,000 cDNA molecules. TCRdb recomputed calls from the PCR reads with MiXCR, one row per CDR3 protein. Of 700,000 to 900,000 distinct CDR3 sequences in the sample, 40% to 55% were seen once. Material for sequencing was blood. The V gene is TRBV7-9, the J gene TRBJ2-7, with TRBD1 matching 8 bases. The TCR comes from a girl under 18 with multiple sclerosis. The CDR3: CASSQDRVPSYEQYF. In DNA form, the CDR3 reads TGTGCCAGCAGCCAGGACAGGGTCCCTTCCTACGAGCAGTACTTC. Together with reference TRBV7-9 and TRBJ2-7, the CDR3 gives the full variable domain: DTGVSQNPRHKITKRGQNVTFRCDPISEHNRLYWYRQTLGQGPEFLTYFQNEAQLEKSRLLSDRFSAERPKGSFSTLEIQRTEQGDSAMYLCASSQDRVPSYEQYFGPGTRLTVT.